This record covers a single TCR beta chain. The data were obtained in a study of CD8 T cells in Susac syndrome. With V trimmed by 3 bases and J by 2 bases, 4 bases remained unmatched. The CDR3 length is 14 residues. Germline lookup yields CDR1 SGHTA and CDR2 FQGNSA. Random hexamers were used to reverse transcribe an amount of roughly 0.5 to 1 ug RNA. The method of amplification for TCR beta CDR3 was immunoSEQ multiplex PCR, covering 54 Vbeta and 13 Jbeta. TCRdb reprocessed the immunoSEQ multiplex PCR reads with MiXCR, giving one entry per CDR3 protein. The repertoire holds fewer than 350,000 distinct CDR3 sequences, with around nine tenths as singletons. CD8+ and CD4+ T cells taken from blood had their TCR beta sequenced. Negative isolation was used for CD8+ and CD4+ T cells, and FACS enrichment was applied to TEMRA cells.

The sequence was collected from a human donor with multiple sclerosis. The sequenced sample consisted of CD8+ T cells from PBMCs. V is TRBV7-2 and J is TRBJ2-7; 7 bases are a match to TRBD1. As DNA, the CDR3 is TGTGCCAGCAGCTTGTCAACAGGGGCCTACGAGCAGTACTTC. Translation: CASSLSTGAYEQYF.